This passage covers 13 T cell receptor beta chains from one sample sequenced in a study of T cells after yellow fever vaccination. TCRdb itself ran the 5' RACE reads through MiXCR, one entry per CDR3 protein. This table has tens of thousands of distinct CDR3 sequences, less than 15% appearing once. The source material was CD8+ T cells not binding an NS4B(214-222) dextramer, sorted from PBMCs, sampled 21 days after the first yellow fever vaccination. These receptors were collected from a man younger than 35 who received the YFV17D yellow fever vaccine.

The sample holds a few counts of this clonotype. This chain uses TRBV5-1 with TRBJ2-2, with 14 bases that match TRBD2. J lost 7 bases, V lost 5 bases, and 10 bases had no gene match. Germline V gene data show CDR1 as SGHRS and CDR2 as YFSETQ. The CDR3 spans 17 residues. The CDR3 DNA follows: TGCGCCAGCAGTCACGGACTAGCGGGGGGCCTCGGCGGGGAGCTGTTTTTT. Residues: CASSHGLAGGLGGELFF.

This clonotype has only a few counts. This sequence joins TRBV4-1 and TRBJ2-1, with D unclear. CDR3 length: 14 residues. Per the germline V gene, CDR1 is MGHRA and CDR2 is YSYEKL. V dropped 0 bases and J dropped 8 bases, with 11 bases sitting between them. Written as DNA, the CDR3 is TGCGCCAGCAGCCAAGATCCGGCTATCTATGAGCAGTTCTTC. Protein: CASSQDPAIYEQFF.

This chain connects TRBV7-3 to TRBJ2-4; a weak D match, TRBD1 (7 bases). V was cut by 2 bases and J by 3 bases, with 11 bases left in between. The CDR3 is 15 amino acids. Germline CDR1 is SGHTA and CDR2 is FQGTGA. The CDR3 coding sequence is TGTGCCAGCAGCTTATCAGGGGGGAGCAAAAACATTCAGTACTTC. Translation gives CASSLSGGSKNIQYF.

In this sample, this clonotype turned up a few times. The gene calls are TRBV29-1 and TRBJ2-2, with TRBD2 as a possible D gene (5 bases). Trimming pared 6 bases from V and 1 base from J, leaving 9 bases between. Looked up from germline, CDR1 is SQVTM and CDR2 is ANQGSEA. The CDR3 sequence is 13 residues long. The CDR3 is CSVGIGNTGELFF. In DNA form, the CDR3 reads TGCAGCGTCGGGATAGGGAACACCGGGGAGCTGTTTTTT.

This clonotype was seen a few times. CDR3 sequence (DNA): TGTGCCAGCAGCTTTGGGACCTACAATGAGCAGTTCTTC. It encodes CASSFGTYNEQFF. J is TRBJ2-1 and V is TRBV5-6; D unresolved. CDR3 length equals 13 residues. Between the trimmed V and J ends, which lost 2 bases and 2 bases, there was a span of 5 bases. CDR1 is SGHDT and CDR2 is YYEEEE in the germline V gene.

The V gene is TRBV20-1, the J gene TRBJ2-1; 8 nucleotides agree with TRBD2. This CDR3 comprises 15 residues. The V gene's germline CDR1 is DFQATT and CDR2 SNEGSKA (reference sequence). J was trimmed by 2 bases and V by 0 bases; bases with no gene match: 3. The CDR3 nucleotides are TGCAGTGCTAGAGACGCAGCGGGGGCCTACAATGAGCAGTTCTTC. Translated: CSARDAAGAYNEQFF.

The rearrangement links TRBV4-2 to TRBJ2-5, with 8 bases aligning to TRBD2. The CDR3 loop spans 14 amino acids. The V segment lost 5 bases and the J segment 4 bases; nucleotides outside the gene matches: 6. Germline V gene data show CDR1 as LGHNA and CDR2 as YNFKEQ. As DNA, the CDR3 is TGTGCCAGCAGCTCCCGGGGGGGGCCAGAGACCCAGTACTTC. This codes for CASSSRGGPETQYF.

The V call is TRBV11-2, the J call TRBJ2-1; 7 bases are shared with TRBD1. The CDR3 is 11 residues long. Germline assignment: CDR1 SGHAT and CDR2 FQNNGV. V shed 4 bases, J shed 10 bases, and the junction held 1 base outside the gene matches. In DNA, the CDR3 is TGTGCCAGCAGCTCGGGACAGGAGCAGTTCTTC. Translated: CASSSGQEQFF.

This clonotype has a handful of counts. The chain links TRBV18 to TRBJ2-7; TRBD1 matches at 7 bases. The length of the CDR3 is 14 residues. The J segment lost 4 bases and the V segment lost 5 bases, leaving 8 bases of the junction unmatched. CDR1 is KGHSH, CDR2 LQKENI, per germline. CDR3 nucleotides: TGTGCCAGCTCAAAACGGGACAGAGCTTACGAGCAGTACTTC. Its translation is CASSKRDRAYEQYF.

The gene calls are TRBV27 and TRBJ2-7; D is possibly TRBD2 (6 bases). CDR1 MNHEY and CDR2 SMNVEV come from the germline V gene (reference sequence). The CDR3 totals 12 residues. Trimming took off 3 bases at V and 4 bases at J, with 7 bases between the two ends. CDR3 in DNA: TGTGCCAGCAGTTTCGCGGGGTACGAGCAGTACGTC. It is translated as CASSFAGYEQYV.

The rearrangement uses TRBV4-3 and TRBJ2-1; D unresolved. The germline CDR1 and CDR2 sequences are LGHNA and YSLEER. The V end was cut by 4 bases, the J end by 5 bases, with 12 bases between. This CDR3 comprises 14 residues. The CDR3 spells CASSPRVEHNEQFF. In DNA form, the CDR3 reads TGCGCCAGCAGCCCCCGGGTGGAGCACAATGAGCAGTTCTTC.

This chain links TRBV29-1 with TRBJ2-5; D is possibly TRBD1 or TRBD2 (5 bases each). The germline V and J ends were trimmed by 1 base and 4 bases, with 16 bases remaining between them. The germline CDR1 and CDR2 sequences are SQVTM and ANQGSEA. This CDR3 spans 15 amino acids. The CDR3 here is CSVEVGPTRGETQYF. CDR3 sequence (DNA): TGCAGCGTTGAAGTGGGACCGACGAGGGGAGAGACCCAGTACTTC. Complete variable domain (other parts from reference TRBV29-1 and TRBJ2-5): SAVISQKPSRDICQRGTSLTIQCQVDSQVTMMFWYRQQPGQSLTLIATANQGSEATYESGFVIDKFPISRPNLTFSTLTVSNMSPEDSSIYLCSVEVGPTRGETQYFGPGTRLLVL.

This clonotype showed up just a few times. In DNA, the CDR3 is TGTGCCAGCAGCCACACAGAGGGGGCTGGCTATGGCTACACCTTC. Translation: CASSHTEGAGYGYTF. The chain carries TRBV7-2 and TRBJ1-2; 7 nucleotides match TRBD1. V shed 5 bases, J shed 4 bases, and the junction held 10 bases outside the gene matches. Germline V gene lookup returns CDR1 SGHTA and CDR2 FQGNSA. The CDR3 totals 15 residues.